This TCR beta chain was identified in a study of cytomegalovirus exposure and HLA in healthy donors. Produced via immunoSEQ multiplex PCR; TCRdb's table is partial and in-frame only. The sample lists around 140,000 clones, more than 85% occurring once. Germline values: CDR1 LNHDA, CDR2 SQIVND (reference sequence). The CDR3 spans 14 residues. Trimming removed 5 bases from V and 7 bases from J; junction bases left unmatched: 6. This chain joins TRBV19 and TRBJ2-7; 12 bases are shared with TRBD1. The sequence derives from a man aged 18 to 35 in good health and CMV-seropositive. The sample was PBMCs. Here the CDR3 DNA reads TGTGCCAGTAGTGGGACAGGGGGCGTGAGGGAGCAGTACTTC. Protein sequence: CASSGTGGVREQYF.